The next 16 T cell receptor beta chains were all read from a single sample in a study of blood T cell repertoires in COVID-19. Assay used: immunoSEQ multiplex PCR; TCRdb lists only in-frame clones, some missing. The sample has roughly 250,000 clones; approximately 91% are singletons. Input material: peripheral blood. The receptor source for this set is a man in his thirties or forties with COVID-19, enrolled during active disease.

The genes are TRBV5-4 and TRBJ1-6; a possible D gene is TRBD1 (5 bases). The germline CDR1 and CDR2 sequences are SGHNT and YYREEE (reference sequence). Trimming shortened V by 6 bases and J by 5 bases, and 12 bases separated the two germline ends. This CDR3 contains 14 residues. CDR3 protein: CASNRGTDNSPLHF. The CDR3 nucleotides read TGTGCCAGCAACCGGGGGACGGATAATTCACCCCTCCACTTT.

This chain links TRBV4-1 with TRBJ2-1; possibly TRBD2 for D (7 bases). Germline V gene lookup returns CDR1 MGHRA and CDR2 YSYEKL. V dropped 0 bases and J dropped 6 bases, with 21 bases sitting between them. The CDR3 extends over 18 amino acids. The CDR3 reads CASSQDMGGQGVGNEQFF. The CDR3 DNA follows: TGCGCCAGCAGCCAAGATATGGGGGGGCAGGGTGTAGGCAATGAGCAGTTCTTC.

V and J are TRBV10-3 and TRBJ2-3; D is perhaps TRBD1 (5 bases). With 0 bases removed from V and 2 bases from J, the gap between germline ends came to 9 bases. Germline V lookup: CDR1 ENHRY, CDR2 SYGVKD. The CDR3 covers 15 residues. CDR3 bases: TGTGCCATCAGTGAGTCCGACAGAAACACAGATACGCAGTATTTT. This translates into CAISESDRNTDTQYF.

The genes are TRBV6-5 and TRBJ2-1; 8 positions agree with TRBD2. The CDR3 contains 12 residues. The V segment lost 7 bases and the J segment 9 bases; nucleotides outside the gene matches: 5. Germline-derived CDR1 and CDR2 are MNHEY and SVGAGI. CDR3 DNA sequence: TGTGCCAGCACTCGGAGCGGGGGTGAGCAGTTCTTC. Translating gives CASTRSGGEQFF.

A word on this clone: One junction end does not reproduce the germline sequence, and a read error may be involved. This chain links TRBV5-1 with TRBJ1-6, with D hard to call. Germline V gene sequence: CDR1 SGHRS, CDR2 YFSETQ. The CDR3 is 10 amino acids. CDR3 bases: TGTAGCAGTTATAATTCACCCCTCCACTTT. Protein: CSSYNSPLHF.

The chain recombines TRBV9 with TRBJ2-3, with D possibly matching TRBD2 (7 bases). Germline V CDR1 and CDR2: SGDLS, YYNGEE. The CDR3 totals 15 residues. V lost 2 bases and J lost 3, with 13 bases in between. CDR3 bases: TGTGCCAGCAGCGTTCGGGGGGCCGGGACAGATACGCAGTATTTT. Amino acids: CASSVRGAGTDTQYF.

The chain recombines TRBV5-1 with TRBJ2-1, with 9 positions matching TRBD2. CDR1 is SGHRS and CDR2 is YFSETQ in the germline V gene. The CDR3 spans 15 residues. J lost 6 bases, V lost 4 bases, and 8 bases had no gene match. For the CDR3, the DNA is TGCGCCAGCAGCCCCGCGGGGGGGGACCCCAATGAGCAGTTCTTC. It codes for CASSPAGGDPNEQFF.

V and J are TRBV6-6 and TRBJ1-5; 7 bases fit TRBD1. The CDR3 contains 15 residues. J lost 5 bases, V lost 3 bases, and 7 bases had no gene match. Germline V CDR1 and CDR2: MNHNY, SVGAGI (reference sequence). CDR3: CASSYWTGQDQPQHF. CDR3 coding DNA: TGTGCCAGCAGTTATTGGACAGGCCAGGATCAGCCCCAGCATTTT.

The rearrangement joins TRBV13 to TRBJ1-1; 9 positions agree with TRBD1. The V and J ends lost 4 bases and 6 bases, in that order; junction bases with no gene match: 3. CDR3 length: 13 amino acids. Germline CDR1 and CDR2: PRHDT and FYEKMQ (reference sequence). This CDR3 is CASSSTGGPEAFF. For the CDR3, the DNA is TGTGCCAGCAGCTCAACAGGGGGCCCTGAAGCTTTCTTT.

V gene TRBV5-1 combines with J gene TRBJ1-5; tentative D call: TRBD1 (5 bases). Germline CDR1 reads SGHRS; CDR2 reads YFSETQ. V was trimmed by 6 bases and J by 8 bases, leaving 21 bases between them. This CDR3 spans 15 amino acids. CDR3: CASNPGDYTGEPQHF. In DNA form, the CDR3 reads TGCGCCAGCAACCCGGGGGACTACACGGGAGAGCCCCAGCATTTT.

The chain combines TRBV19 with TRBJ1-5, with 7 bases lining up with TRBD1. V lost 3 bases and J lost 3; bases outside the gene matches: 5. CDR1 is LNHDA, CDR2 SQIVND, per germline (reference sequence). There are 15 residues in the CDR3. The CDR3 DNA sequence: TGTGCCAGTAGTATTTGGGGGACAGTCAATCAGCCCCAGCATTTT. It specifies CASSIWGTVNQPQHF.

V and J are TRBV6-1 and TRBJ1-2; D is ambiguous. CDR3 length: 11 residues. Germline V lookup: CDR1 MNHNS, CDR2 SASEGT. V lost 2 bases and J lost 7, with 5 bases in between. CDR3 DNA: TGTGCCAGCAGTGAACCCCGTGGCTACACCTTC. Residues: CASSEPRGYTF.

This clone was seen just once. The chain is built from TRBV19 and TRBJ1-2; 8 bases align to TRBD1. CDR3 length equals 13 residues. Trimming at V came to 10 bases and at J to 1 base, leaving 5 bases not matched to a gene. Germline loops: CDR1 LNHDA, CDR2 SQIVND (reference sequence). CDR3 DNA: TGTGCCACCGAGGACAGGGATAACTATGGCTACACCTTC. Translated: CATEDRDNYGYTF.

This clone was observed a single time. The chain employs TRBV6-5 and TRBJ1-5, with D hard to call. Per germline, CDR1 MNHEY and CDR2 SVGAGI. The CDR3 consists of 13 residues. V lost 8 bases and J lost 3, with 11 bases in between. The CDR3 DNA reads TGTGCCAGCTCTCCAGGCTACAATCAGCCCCAGCATTTT. This sequence encodes CASSPGYNQPQHF.

The chain carries TRBV19 and TRBJ1-2; no clear D gene. V lost 5 bases and J lost 5, with 12 bases in between. This CDR3 spans 13 amino acids. CDR1 LNHDA and CDR2 SQIVND come from the germline V gene (reference sequence). For the CDR3, the DNA is TGTGCCAGTAGTCCGAGGGATTTTTATGGCTACACCTTC. Its translation: CASSPRDFYGYTF.

The chain employs TRBV19 and TRBJ1-6; 9 nucleotides agree with TRBD1. CDR1 LNHDA and CDR2 SQIVND come from the germline V gene (reference sequence). The CDR3 contains 15 residues. With V trimmed by 7 bases and J by 7 bases, 8 bases remained unmatched. The CDR3 spells CASTESGTGNSPLHF. The CDR3 bases are TGTGCCAGTACCGAATCCGGGACAGGGAATTCACCCCTCCACTTT.